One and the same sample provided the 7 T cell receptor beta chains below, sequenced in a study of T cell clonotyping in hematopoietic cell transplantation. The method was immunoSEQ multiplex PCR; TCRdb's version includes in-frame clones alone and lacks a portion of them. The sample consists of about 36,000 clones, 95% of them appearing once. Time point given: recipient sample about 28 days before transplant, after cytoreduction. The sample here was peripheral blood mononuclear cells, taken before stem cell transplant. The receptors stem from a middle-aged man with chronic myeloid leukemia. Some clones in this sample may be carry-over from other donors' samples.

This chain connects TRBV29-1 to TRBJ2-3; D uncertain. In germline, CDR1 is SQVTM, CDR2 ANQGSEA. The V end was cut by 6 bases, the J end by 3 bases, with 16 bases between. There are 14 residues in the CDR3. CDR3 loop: CSVRTTTITDTQYF. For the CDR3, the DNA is TGCAGCGTCCGGACGACAACAATAACAGATACGCAGTATTTT.

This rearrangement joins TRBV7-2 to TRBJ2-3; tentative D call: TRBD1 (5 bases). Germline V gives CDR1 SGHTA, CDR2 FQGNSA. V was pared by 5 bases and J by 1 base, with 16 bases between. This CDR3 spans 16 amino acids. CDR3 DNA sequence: TGTGCCAGCAGCCCAGGGTGGGATTCGGGCACAGATACGCAGTATTTT. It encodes CASSPGWDSGTDTQYF.

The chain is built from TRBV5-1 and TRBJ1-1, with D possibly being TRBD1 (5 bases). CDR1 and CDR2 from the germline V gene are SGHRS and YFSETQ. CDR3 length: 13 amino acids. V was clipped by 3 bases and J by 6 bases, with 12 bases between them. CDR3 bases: TGCGCCAGCAGCTCACAGGTCACCGCTGAAGCTTTCTTT. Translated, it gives CASSSQVTAEAFF.

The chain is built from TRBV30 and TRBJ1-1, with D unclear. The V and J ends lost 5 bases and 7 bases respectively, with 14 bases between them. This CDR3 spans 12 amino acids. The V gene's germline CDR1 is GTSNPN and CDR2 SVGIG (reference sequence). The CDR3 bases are TGTGCCTGGGACACCCATACTGGTGAAGCTTTCTTT. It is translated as CAWDTHTGEAFF. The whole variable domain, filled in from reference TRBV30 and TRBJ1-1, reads SQTIHQWPATLVQPVGSPLSLECTVEGTSNPNLYWYRQAAGRGLQLLFYSVGIGQISSEVPQNLSASRPQDRQFILSSKKLLLSDSGFYLCAWDTHTGEAFFGQGTRLTVV.

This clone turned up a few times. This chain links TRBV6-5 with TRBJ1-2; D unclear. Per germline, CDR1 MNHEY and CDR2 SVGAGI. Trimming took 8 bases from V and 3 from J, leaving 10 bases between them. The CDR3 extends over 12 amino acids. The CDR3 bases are TGTGCCAGCGGAGGCCGGTACTATGGCTACACCTTC. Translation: CASGGRYYGYTF.

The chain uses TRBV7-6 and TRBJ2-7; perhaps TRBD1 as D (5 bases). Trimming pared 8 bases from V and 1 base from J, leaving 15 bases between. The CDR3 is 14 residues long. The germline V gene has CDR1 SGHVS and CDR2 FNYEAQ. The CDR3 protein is CASRKGWSSYEQYF. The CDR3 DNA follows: TGTGCCAGCCGAAAGGGGTGGAGTTCCTACGAGCAGTACTTC. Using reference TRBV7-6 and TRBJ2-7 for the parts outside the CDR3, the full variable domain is GAGVSQSPRYKVTKRGQDVALRCDPISGHVSLYWYRQALGQGPEFLTYFNYEAQQDKSGLPNDRFSAERPEGSISTLTIQRTEQRDSAMYRCASRKGWSSYEQYFGPGTRLTVT.

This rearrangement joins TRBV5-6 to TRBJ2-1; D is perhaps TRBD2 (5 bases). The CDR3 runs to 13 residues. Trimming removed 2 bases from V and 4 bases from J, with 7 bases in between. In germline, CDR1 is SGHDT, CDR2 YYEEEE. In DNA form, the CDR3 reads TGTGCCAGCAGCTTTGGACTTTACAATGAGCAGTTCTTC. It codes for CASSFGLYNEQFF.